The 8 T cell receptor beta chains in this list originate from one sample, sequenced in a study of OX40 agonist ivuxolimab in advanced cancers. Only in-frame clones appear in the TCRdb table, and some are missing; sequencing was by immunoSEQ multiplex PCR. The sample holds 34,000 or so clones, around nine tenths seen once. Source: CD4+ or CD8+ T cells sorted from blood, taken in a trial of the OX40 agonist ivuxolimab. The receptors shown here come from an adult with an advanced solid tumor such as melanoma, head and neck, liver or kidney cancer.

The rearrangement joins TRBV27 to TRBJ1-2; TRBD1 matches 9 bases. V was pared by 3 bases and J by 4 bases, with 12 bases of the junction left unmatched. The CDR3 is made up of 17 amino acids. From germline, CDR1 is MNHEY and CDR2 SMNVEV (reference sequence). In nucleotides, the CDR3 is TGTGCCAGCAGTTTTTTGGGACAGGGTAATTCCCGCTATGGCTACACCTTC. Its translation is CASSFLGQGNSRYGYTF.

The chain recombines TRBV15 with TRBJ1-2; 7 bases map to TRBD1. The ends lost 5 bases at V and 4 bases at J; junction bases unmatched: 10. The germline CDR1 and CDR2 sequences are LNHNV and YYDKDF (reference sequence). The CDR3 has 15 residues. The CDR3 reads CATSPRGDISYGYTF. The CDR3 nucleotides are TGTGCCACCAGCCCCAGGGGGGACATCTCCTATGGCTACACCTTC.

This chain uses TRBV2 with TRBJ2-2, with no clear D. Trimming left V 9 bases short and J 3 bases short, with 17 bases between. The CDR3 has 15 residues. CDR1 SNHLY and CDR2 FYNNEI come from the germline V gene. The CDR3 is CARSKTRGYTGELFF. In DNA, the CDR3 is TGTGCCAGATCCAAAACCCGAGGCTACACCGGGGAGCTGTTTTTT.

This clone has just one count. The CDR3 here is CASSIDRGGEQYF. CDR3 DNA sequence: TGTGCCAGTAGTATAGACAGGGGTGGCGAGCAGTACTTC. This sequence joins TRBV19 and TRBJ2-7; possible D gene TRBD1, 6 bases. Germline lookup yields CDR1 LNHDA and CDR2 SQIVND (reference sequence). Trimming removed 0 bases at V and 6 bases at J, with 9 bases between. The CDR3 sequence is 13 residues long.

J is TRBJ2-7 and V is TRBV7-6, with TRBD1 matching 8 bases. J gave up 5 bases and V 2 bases, and 14 bases lay outside the gene matches. The CDR3 extends over 17 amino acids. Per the germline V gene, CDR1 is SGHVS and CDR2 is FNYEAQ. CDR3 amino acids: CASSLFPPGQGHHEQYF. The CDR3 DNA follows: TGTGCCAGCAGCTTATTCCCCCCAGGACAGGGCCACCACGAGCAGTACTTC.

The J gene is TRBJ1-5, the V gene TRBV7-6; D is unresolved. The CDR3 length is 16 residues. Germline loops: CDR1 SGHVS, CDR2 FNYEAQ. V was cut by 1 base and J by 4 bases, with 14 bases left in between. The CDR3: CASSLEALDRNQPQHF. Here the CDR3 DNA reads TGTGCCAGCAGCTTAGAAGCCCTAGATCGTAATCAGCCCCAGCATTTT.

J is TRBJ1-6 and V is TRBV15; D might be TRBD1 (5 bases). The germline V and J ends were trimmed by 4 bases and 10 bases, with 14 bases remaining between them. Germline V lookup: CDR1 LNHNV, CDR2 YYDKDF (reference sequence). CDR3 length equals 14 residues. CDR3 coding DNA: TGTGCCACCAGCAACCGGGGCATCCAGTCACCCCTCCACTTT. This gives the protein CATSNRGIQSPLHF. Combining the CDR3 with reference TRBV15 and TRBJ1-6 gives the whole variable domain DAMVIQNPRYQVTQFGKPVTLSCSQTLNHNVMYWYQQKSSQAPKLLFHYYDKDFNNEADTPDNFQSRRPNTSFCFLDIRSPGLGDTAMYLCATSNRGIQSPLHFGNGTRLTVT.

The chain is built from TRBV10-1 and TRBJ1-2; D not certain. V lost 3 bases, J lost 1 base, and 3 bases lay in between. The germline V gene encodes CDR1 WNHNN and CDR2 SYGVQD (reference sequence). This CDR3 has 12 residues. As DNA, the CDR3 is TGCGCCAGCAGTGACAGTAACTATGGCTACACCTTC. It yields the protein CASSDSNYGYTF.